Below are 19 T cell receptor beta chains sequenced from a single sample in a study of blood T cell repertoires in COVID-19. Generated by immunoSEQ multiplex PCR, the TCRdb table keeps only in-frame clones and is missing some. This table has 80,000 or so clones, around 81% appearing once. The sequencing input was peripheral blood. All receptors derive from a man older than 75 with acute or convalescent COVID-19.

This clone was counted only a few times. CDR3 bases: TGTGCCACCTCCGACCAACAGGTCCAGCATTTT. Its translation: CATSDQQVQHF. This chain joins TRBV10-3 and TRBJ1-5, with D tentatively TRBD1 (5 bases). The germline CDR1 and CDR2 sequences are ENHRY and SYGVKD. Between the trimmed V and J ends, which lost 10 bases and 12 bases, there was a span of 16 bases. The CDR3 is 11 amino acids.

V usage is TRBV30 and J usage is TRBJ2-1; D unclear. The germline CDR1 and CDR2 sequences are GTSNPN and SVGIG (reference sequence). CDR3 length equals 11 residues. Trimming took 3 bases from V and 6 from J, leaving 6 bases between them. The CDR3 DNA reads as TGTGCCTGGAGGACTTCCAATGAGCAGTTCTTC. Translated, it gives CAWRTSNEQFF.

This clone was seen only a few times. The chain employs TRBV6-6 and TRBJ2-1; 7 bases align to TRBD1. This CDR3 spans 16 amino acids. V lost 0 bases to trimming and J lost 6 bases; unmatched junction nucleotides: 8. Looked up from germline, CDR1 is MNHNY and CDR2 is SVGAGI (reference sequence). CDR3 DNA sequence: TGTGCCAGCAGTTACTCTTACCGGGACAGCCTCAATGAGCAGTTCTTC. It translates to CASSYSYRDSLNEQFF.

CDR3 sequence (DNA): TGTGCCAGCAGCACCGAGATGGGGGGATCTTACGAGCAGTACTTC. It translates to CASSTEMGGSYEQYF. The J gene is TRBJ2-7, the V gene TRBV7-8; D might be TRBD2 (6 bases). Trimming pared 5 bases from V and 4 bases from J, leaving 18 bases between. The CDR3 consists of 15 residues. Germline V gene lookup returns CDR1 SGHVS and CDR2 FQNEAQ.

The chain couples TRBV18 to TRBJ2-4; tentatively, D is TRBD1 (6 bases). Germline values: CDR1 KGHSH, CDR2 LQKENI. Between the trimmed V and J ends, which lost 2 bases and 7 bases, there was a span of 15 bases. The CDR3 runs to 15 residues. The CDR3 reads CASSPNTGSGNIQYF. The CDR3 DNA reads TGTGCCAGCTCACCAAACACAGGGAGTGGGAACATTCAGTACTTC.

The J gene is TRBJ1-4, the V gene TRBV19; TRBD1 aligns across 11 bases. The CDR3 is 15 residues long. Germline loops: CDR1 LNHDA, CDR2 SQIVND (reference sequence). The V segment lost 3 bases and the J segment 7 bases; nucleotides outside the gene matches: 4. This CDR3 reads CASSMEGQGVEKLFF. The CDR3 DNA is TGTGCCAGTAGTATGGAGGGACAGGGGGTTGAAAAACTGTTTTTT.

The chain is built from TRBV6-5 and TRBJ2-4; D ambiguous. The CDR3 sequence is 15 residues long. Germline CDR1 and CDR2: MNHEY and SVGAGI. The V gene lost 5 bases and the J gene lost 4 bases, with 15 bases spanning the gap. CDR3 nucleotides: TGTGCCAGCAGTCCTGTTTTCTACAGAAAAAACATTCAGTACTTC. It codes for CASSPVFYRKNIQYF.

This chain uses TRBV7-9 with TRBJ2-5; no clear D gene. Trimming left V 2 bases short and J 2 bases short, with 15 bases between. CDR1 is SEHNR, CDR2 FQNEAQ, per germline (reference sequence). The CDR3 length is 16 residues. The DNA of the CDR3 is TGTGCCAGCAGCTTATCCCCACAGACCCCTCAAGAGACCCAGTACTTC. Encoded protein: CASSLSPQTPQETQYF.

The rearrangement joins TRBV19 to TRBJ1-4, with 9 positions matching TRBD1. J gave up 8 bases and V 7 bases, and 8 bases lay outside the gene matches. From germline, CDR1 is LNHDA and CDR2 SQIVND (reference sequence). The CDR3 is 14 amino acids. CDR3 nucleotides: TGTGCCAGTATGGCGGGACAGGGAGGGGAAAAACTGTTTTTT. This encodes CASMAGQGGEKLFF.

This rearrangement joins TRBV5-1 to TRBJ1-6, with 7 bases fitting TRBD1. With 0 bases clipped from V and 0 bases from J, the junction kept 6 bases outside the gene matches. This CDR3 is 18 amino acids long. Germline CDR1 and CDR2: SGHRS and YFSETQ. The CDR3 sequence: CASSLGAGGSSYNSPLHF. The CDR3 DNA follows: TGCGCCAGCAGCTTGGGGGCAGGGGGAAGCTCCTATAATTCACCCCTCCACTTT.

V usage is TRBV5-1 and J usage is TRBJ1-2, with 9 nucleotides matching TRBD1. This CDR3 is 14 amino acids long. Germline V CDR1 and CDR2: SGHRS, YFSETQ. The ends lost 0 bases at V and 3 bases at J; junction bases unmatched: 0. DNA of the CDR3: TGCGCCAGCAGCTTGGGGGACAGGGACTATGGCTACACCTTC. It is translated as CASSLGDRDYGYTF.

The genes are TRBV30 and TRBJ1-6; 10 nucleotides agree with TRBD1. Losses at the gene ends were 2 bases for V and 2 bases for J; bases not matched to a gene: 6. CDR1 is GTSNPN and CDR2 is SVGIG in the germline V gene (reference sequence). The CDR3 spans 17 residues. The CDR3 reads CAWSRGGTGAYNSPLHF. For the CDR3, the DNA is TGTGCCTGGAGTAGAGGCGGGACAGGGGCCTATAATTCACCCCTCCACTTT.

The chain combines TRBV29-1 with TRBJ2-7; a weak D match, TRBD1 (5 bases). The V end lost 4 bases, the J end lost 5 bases, and 15 bases lay between the germline ends. There are 13 residues in the CDR3. The germline gives CDR1 SQVTM, CDR2 ANQGSEA. DNA of the CDR3: TGCAGCGTTGCGGGCGGCAGGGCCCACGAGCAGTACTTC. This translates into CSVAGGRAHEQYF.

The chain couples TRBV9 to TRBJ2-5; D may be TRBD2 (6 bases). The CDR3 sequence is 14 residues long. Germline CDR1 and CDR2: SGDLS and YYNGEE. The V end was cut by 2 bases, the J end by 4 bases, with 12 bases between. The CDR3 protein is CASSVAGAGETQYF. DNA of the CDR3: TGTGCCAGCAGCGTTGCAGGAGCGGGAGAGACCCAGTACTTC.

The rearrangement links TRBV18 to TRBJ1-4, with TRBD1 identical over 9 bases. The CDR3 consists of 15 residues. Germline V gene data show CDR1 as KGHSH and CDR2 as LQKENI. J gave up 13 bases and V 3 bases, and 12 bases lay outside the gene matches. The CDR3 loop is CASSPAGTGYVGLFF. Written as DNA, the CDR3 is TGTGCCAGCTCACCCGCCGGGACAGGGTACGTGGGACTGTTTTTT.

This clone appeared a single time. This sequence joins TRBV7-2 and TRBJ2-3, with a tentative D call TRBD2 (5 bases). Germline CDR1 and CDR2: SGHTA and FQGNSA. The CDR3 totals 12 residues. V dropped 4 bases and J dropped 14 bases, with 16 bases sitting between them. CDR3 loop: CASSYPGIRPYF. For the CDR3, the DNA is TGTGCCAGCAGCTACCCCGGGATCAGGCCGTATTTT.

The chain has TRBV5-1 and TRBJ1-4; D remains ambiguous. Looked up from germline, CDR1 is SGHRS and CDR2 is YFSETQ. The CDR3 has 11 residues. V gave up 4 bases and J gave up 6 bases, with 4 bases separating them. CDR3 DNA: TGCGCCAGCAGCACGGATGAAAAACTGTTTTTT. It is translated as CASSTDEKLFF.

The V call is TRBV28, the J call TRBJ1-2; D unclear. V lost 6 bases to trimming and J lost 7 bases, with 21 bases between them. Germline assignment: CDR1 MDHEN and CDR2 SYDVKM. This CDR3 is built from 15 residues. For the CDR3, the DNA is TGTGCCAGCAGACCTTGGACTTCTGCTCCCTCTGGCTACACCTTC. Protein: CASRPWTSAPSGYTF.

This clone was observed a handful of times. The V call is TRBV5-1, the J call TRBJ1-1; 7 nucleotides align to TRBD1. CDR1 is SGHRS, CDR2 YFSETQ, per germline. The CDR3 runs 15 residues. V dropped 3 bases and J dropped 3; count of bases not matched to a gene: 8. CDR3 protein: CASSSSGTEYTEAFF. CDR3 bases: TGCGCCAGCAGCTCCTCCGGGACAGAATACACTGAAGCTTTCTTT.